This TCR beta chain is drawn from a study of blood T cell repertoires in COVID-19. The wider study: Sources were T cells, B-cell-depleted T cells, or PBMCs; the material itself was cDNA or gDNA.

There are 17 residues in the CDR3. The V gene's germline CDR1 is LNHDA and CDR2 SQIVND (reference sequence). The ends were cut back, 0 bases at V and 5 bases at J, with 19 bases in the middle. Categorization into cohorts depended on clinical history that participants reported. Recovered participants had two consecutive negative NP/OP PCR tests, healthcare professional clearance, or symptom resolution. Produced via immunoSEQ multiplex PCR; TCRdb's table is partial and in-frame only. Altogether roughly 300,000 clones are present, 90% being singletons, with the ten largest covering 1.1%. This chain joins TRBV19 and TRBJ2-5; D is possibly TRBD2 (6 bases). The clonotype comes from a woman aged 25 to 45 who had recovered from COVID-19. The source material was PBMCs or T cells enriched from blood (not recorded which). The CDR3 DNA reads as TGTGCCAGTAGTATAGAATACTCTGGTCGGGAGCGGGAGACCCAGTACTTC. The encoded protein is CASSIEYSGRERETQYF.